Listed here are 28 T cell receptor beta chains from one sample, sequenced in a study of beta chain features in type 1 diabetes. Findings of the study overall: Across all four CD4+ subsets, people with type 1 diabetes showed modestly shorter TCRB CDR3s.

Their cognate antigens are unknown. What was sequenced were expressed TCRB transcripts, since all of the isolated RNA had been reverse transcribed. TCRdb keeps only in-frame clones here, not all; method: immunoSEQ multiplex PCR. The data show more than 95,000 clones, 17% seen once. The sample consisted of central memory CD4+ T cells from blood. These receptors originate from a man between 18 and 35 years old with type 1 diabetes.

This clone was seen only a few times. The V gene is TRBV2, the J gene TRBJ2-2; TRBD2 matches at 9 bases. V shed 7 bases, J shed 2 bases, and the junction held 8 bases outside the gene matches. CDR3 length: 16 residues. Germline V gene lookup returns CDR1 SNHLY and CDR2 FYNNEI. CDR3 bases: TGTGCCAGCAACATCTTAGCGGGAGTTAACACCGGGGAGCTGTTTTTT. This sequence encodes CASNILAGVNTGELFF.

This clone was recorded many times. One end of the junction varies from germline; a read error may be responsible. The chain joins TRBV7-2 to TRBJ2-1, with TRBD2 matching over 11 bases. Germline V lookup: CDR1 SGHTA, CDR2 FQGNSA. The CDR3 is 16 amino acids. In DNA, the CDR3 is TGTGCCAGCAGCTTAGCGCTTCTAGCGGGAGGCAACCACGTGATCTTC. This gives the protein CASSLALLAGGNHVIF.

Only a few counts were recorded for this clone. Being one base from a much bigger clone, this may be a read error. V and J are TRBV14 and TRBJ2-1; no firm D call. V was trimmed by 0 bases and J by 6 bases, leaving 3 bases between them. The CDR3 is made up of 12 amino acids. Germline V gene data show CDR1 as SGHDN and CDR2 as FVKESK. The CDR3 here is CASSQDINEQFF. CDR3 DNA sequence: TGTGCCAGCAGCCAAGATATCAATGAGCAGTTCTTC.

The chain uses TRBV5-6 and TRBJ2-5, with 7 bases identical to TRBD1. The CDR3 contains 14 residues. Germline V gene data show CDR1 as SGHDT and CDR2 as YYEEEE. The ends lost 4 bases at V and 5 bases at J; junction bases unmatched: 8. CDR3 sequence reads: CASSARQGWETQYF. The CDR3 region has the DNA TGTGCCAGCAGCGCCCGACAGGGTTGGGAGACCCAGTACTTC.

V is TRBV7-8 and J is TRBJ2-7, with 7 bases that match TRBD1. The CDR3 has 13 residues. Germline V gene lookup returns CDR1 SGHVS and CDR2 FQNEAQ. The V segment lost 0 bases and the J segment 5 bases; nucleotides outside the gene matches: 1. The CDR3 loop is CASSLAGGHEQYF. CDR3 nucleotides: TGTGCCAGCAGCTTAGCAGGGGGCCACGAGCAGTACTTC.

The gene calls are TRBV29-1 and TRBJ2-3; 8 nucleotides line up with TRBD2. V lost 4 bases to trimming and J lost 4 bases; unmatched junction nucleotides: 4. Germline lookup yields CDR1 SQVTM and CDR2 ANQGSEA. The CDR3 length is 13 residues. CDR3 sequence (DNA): TGCAGCGTTGCGGGACTAGAGGCAGATACGCAGTATTTT. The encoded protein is CSVAGLEADTQYF.

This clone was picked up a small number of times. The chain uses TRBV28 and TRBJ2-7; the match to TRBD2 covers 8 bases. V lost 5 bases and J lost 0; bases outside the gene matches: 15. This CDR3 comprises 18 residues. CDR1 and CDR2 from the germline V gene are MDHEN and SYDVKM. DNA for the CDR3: TGTGCCAGCAGTCACTCCCTGTTTAGCGGGGAGAGCTCCTACGAGCAGTACTTC. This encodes CASSHSLFSGESSYEQYF.

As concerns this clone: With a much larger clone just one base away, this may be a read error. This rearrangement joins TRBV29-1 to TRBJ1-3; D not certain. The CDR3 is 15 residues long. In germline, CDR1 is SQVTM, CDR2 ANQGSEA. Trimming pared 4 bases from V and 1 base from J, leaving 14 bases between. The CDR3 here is CSVAHGWGSGNTIYF. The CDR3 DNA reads TGCAGCGTTGCCCATGGTTGGGGTTCTGGAAACACCATATATTTT. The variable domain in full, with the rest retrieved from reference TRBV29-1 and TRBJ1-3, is SAVISQKPSRDICQRGTSLTIQCQVDSQVTMMFWYRQQPGQSLTLIATANQGSEATYESGFVIDKFPISRPNLTFSTLTVSNMSPEDSSIYLCSVAHGWGSGNTIYFGEGSWLTVV.

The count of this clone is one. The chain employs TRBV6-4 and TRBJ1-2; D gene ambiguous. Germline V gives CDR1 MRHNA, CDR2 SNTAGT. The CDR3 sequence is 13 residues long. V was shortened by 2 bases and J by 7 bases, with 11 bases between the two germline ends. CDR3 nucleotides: TGTGCCAGCAGTGACGGTTGGGAGCCTGGCTACACCTTC. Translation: CASSDGWEPGYTF.

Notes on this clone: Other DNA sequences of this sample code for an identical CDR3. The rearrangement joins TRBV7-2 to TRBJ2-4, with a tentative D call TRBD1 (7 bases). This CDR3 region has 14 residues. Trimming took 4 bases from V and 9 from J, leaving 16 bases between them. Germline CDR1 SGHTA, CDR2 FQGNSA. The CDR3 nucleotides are TGTGCCAGCAGCTCACCGGGAGCAGGGGGCATTCAGTACTTC. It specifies CASSSPGAGGIQYF.

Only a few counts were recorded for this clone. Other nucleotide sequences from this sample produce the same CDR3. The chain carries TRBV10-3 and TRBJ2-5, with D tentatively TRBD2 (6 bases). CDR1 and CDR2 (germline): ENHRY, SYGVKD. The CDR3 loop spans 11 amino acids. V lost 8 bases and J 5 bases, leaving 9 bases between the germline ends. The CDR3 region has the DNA TGTGCCATCTCGGAGGGTGAGACCCAGTACTTC. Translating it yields CAISEGETQYF.

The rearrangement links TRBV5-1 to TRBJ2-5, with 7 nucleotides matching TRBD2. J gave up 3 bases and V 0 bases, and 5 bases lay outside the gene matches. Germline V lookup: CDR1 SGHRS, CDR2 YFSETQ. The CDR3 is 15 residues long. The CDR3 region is CASSLARLAEETQYF. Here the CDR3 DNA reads TGCGCCAGCAGCTTGGCTCGGCTAGCGGAAGAGACCCAGTACTTC.

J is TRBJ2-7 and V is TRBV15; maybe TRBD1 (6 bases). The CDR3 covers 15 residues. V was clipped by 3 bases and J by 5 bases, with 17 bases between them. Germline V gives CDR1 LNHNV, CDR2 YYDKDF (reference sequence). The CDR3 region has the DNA TGTGCCACCAGCAGGCTTCGGGGACAATCCCACGAGCAGTACTTC. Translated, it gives CATSRLRGQSHEQYF.

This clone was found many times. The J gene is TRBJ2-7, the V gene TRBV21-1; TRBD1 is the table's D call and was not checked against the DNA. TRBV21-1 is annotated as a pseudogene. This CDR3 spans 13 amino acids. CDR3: CASSKDRPYEQYF. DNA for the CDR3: TGTGCCAGCAGCAAAGACAGGCCCTACGAGCAGTACTTC.

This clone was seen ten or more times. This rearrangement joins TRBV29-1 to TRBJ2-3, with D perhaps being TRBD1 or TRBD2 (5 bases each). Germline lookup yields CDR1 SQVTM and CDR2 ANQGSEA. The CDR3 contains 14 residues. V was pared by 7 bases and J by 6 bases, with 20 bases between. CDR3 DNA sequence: TGCAGCGCCCCAGGGACCGCGTGGGGGGATACGCAGTATTTT. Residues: CSAPGTAWGDTQYF.

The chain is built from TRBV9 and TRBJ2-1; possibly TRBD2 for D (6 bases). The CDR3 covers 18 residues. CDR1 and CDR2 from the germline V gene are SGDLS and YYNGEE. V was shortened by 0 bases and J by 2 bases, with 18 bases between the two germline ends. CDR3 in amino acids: CASSVGPMGGVAYNEQFF. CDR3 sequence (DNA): TGTGCCAGCAGCGTAGGACCCATGGGGGGAGTTGCCTACAATGAGCAGTTCTTC.

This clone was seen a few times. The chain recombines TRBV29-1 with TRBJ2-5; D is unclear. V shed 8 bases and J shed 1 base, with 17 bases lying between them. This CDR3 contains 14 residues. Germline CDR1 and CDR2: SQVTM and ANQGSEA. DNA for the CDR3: TGCAGCTCCTGGGCAGATTCCTTCCAAGAGACCCAGTACTTC. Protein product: CSSWADSFQETQYF.

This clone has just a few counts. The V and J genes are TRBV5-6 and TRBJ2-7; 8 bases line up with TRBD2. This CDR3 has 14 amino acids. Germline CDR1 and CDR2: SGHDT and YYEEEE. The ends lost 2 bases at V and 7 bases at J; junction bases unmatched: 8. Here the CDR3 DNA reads TGTGCCAGCAGCTTTAGCGGGGACTTCTATGAGCAGTACTTC. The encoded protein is CASSFSGDFYEQYF.

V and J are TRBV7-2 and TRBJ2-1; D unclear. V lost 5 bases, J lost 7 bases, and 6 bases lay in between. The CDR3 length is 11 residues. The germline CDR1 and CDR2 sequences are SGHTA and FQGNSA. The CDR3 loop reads CASSLLNEQFF. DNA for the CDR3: TGTGCCAGCAGCCTTTTAAATGAGCAGTTCTTC.

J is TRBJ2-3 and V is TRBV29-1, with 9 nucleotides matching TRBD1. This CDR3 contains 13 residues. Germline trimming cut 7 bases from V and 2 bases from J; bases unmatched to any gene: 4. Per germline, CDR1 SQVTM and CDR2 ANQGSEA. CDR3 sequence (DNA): TGCAGCGGACAGGGGGGGAACACAGATACGCAGTATTTT. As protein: CSGQGGNTDTQYF.

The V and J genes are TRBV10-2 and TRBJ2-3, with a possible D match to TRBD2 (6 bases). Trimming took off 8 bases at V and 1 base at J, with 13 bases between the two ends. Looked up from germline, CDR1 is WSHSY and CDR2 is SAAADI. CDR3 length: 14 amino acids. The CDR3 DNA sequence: TGCGCCAGCGAGGCGGGGTGGGGCACAGATACGCAGTATTTT. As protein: CASEAGWGTDTQYF.

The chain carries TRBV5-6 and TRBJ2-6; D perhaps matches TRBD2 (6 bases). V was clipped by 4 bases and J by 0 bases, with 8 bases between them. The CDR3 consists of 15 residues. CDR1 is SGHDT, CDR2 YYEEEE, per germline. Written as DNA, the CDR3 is TGTGCCAGCAGCCTCGGGAGCTCTGGGGCCAACGTCCTGACTTTC. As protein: CASSLGSSGANVLTF. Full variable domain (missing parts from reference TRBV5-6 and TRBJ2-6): DAGVTQSPTHLIKTRGQQVTLRCSPKSGHDTVSWYQQALGQGPQFIFQYYEEEERQRGNFPDRFSGHQFPNYSSELNVNALLLGDSALYLCASSLGSSGANVLTFGAGSRLTVL.

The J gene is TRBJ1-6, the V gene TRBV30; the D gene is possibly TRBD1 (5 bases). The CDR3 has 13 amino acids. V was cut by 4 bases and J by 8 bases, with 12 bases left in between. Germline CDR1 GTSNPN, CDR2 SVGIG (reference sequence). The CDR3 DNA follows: TGTGCCTGGACCTGGACATCTGATTCACCCCTCCACTTT. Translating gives CAWTWTSDSPLHF.

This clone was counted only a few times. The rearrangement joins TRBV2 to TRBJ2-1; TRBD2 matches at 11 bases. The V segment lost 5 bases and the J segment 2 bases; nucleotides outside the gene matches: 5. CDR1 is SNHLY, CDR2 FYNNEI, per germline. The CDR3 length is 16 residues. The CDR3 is CASSPGSGRAYNEQFF. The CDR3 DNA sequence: TGTGCCAGCAGTCCAGGTAGCGGGAGGGCCTACAATGAGCAGTTCTTC.

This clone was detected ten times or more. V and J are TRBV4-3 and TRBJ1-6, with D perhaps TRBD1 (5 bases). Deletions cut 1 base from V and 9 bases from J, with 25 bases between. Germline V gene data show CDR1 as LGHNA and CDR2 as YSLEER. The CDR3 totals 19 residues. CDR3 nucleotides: TGCGCCAGCAGCCAAGTCCATTTGATGGGGGATGCCTCGGCTTCACCCCTCCACTTT. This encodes CASSQVHLMGDASASPLHF.

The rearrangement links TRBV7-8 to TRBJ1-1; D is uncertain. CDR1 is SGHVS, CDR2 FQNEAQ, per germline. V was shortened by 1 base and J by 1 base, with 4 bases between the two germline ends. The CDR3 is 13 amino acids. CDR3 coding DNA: TGTGCCAGCAGCTTAGAAGGGAACACTGAAGCTTTCTTT. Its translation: CASSLEGNTEAFF.

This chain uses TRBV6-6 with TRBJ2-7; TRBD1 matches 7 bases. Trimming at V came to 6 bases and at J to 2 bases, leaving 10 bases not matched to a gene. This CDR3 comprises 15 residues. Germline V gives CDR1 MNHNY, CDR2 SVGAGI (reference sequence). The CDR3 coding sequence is TGTGCCAGCAGACTACTCCGGGACAGAGCCTACGAGCAGTACTTC. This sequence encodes CASRLLRDRAYEQYF.

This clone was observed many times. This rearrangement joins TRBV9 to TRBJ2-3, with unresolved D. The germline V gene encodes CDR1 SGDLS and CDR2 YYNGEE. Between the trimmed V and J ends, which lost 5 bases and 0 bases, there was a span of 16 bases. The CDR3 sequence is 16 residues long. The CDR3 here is CASSALHVSSTDTQYF. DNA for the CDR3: TGTGCCAGCAGTGCCCTTCACGTTAGTAGCACAGATACGCAGTATTTT. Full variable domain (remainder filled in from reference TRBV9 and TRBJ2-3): DSGVTQTPKHLITATGQRVTLRCSPRSGDLSVYWYQQSLDQGLQFLIQYYNGEERAKGNILERFSAQQFPDLHSELNLSSLELGDSALYFCASSALHVSSTDTQYFGPGTRLTVL.